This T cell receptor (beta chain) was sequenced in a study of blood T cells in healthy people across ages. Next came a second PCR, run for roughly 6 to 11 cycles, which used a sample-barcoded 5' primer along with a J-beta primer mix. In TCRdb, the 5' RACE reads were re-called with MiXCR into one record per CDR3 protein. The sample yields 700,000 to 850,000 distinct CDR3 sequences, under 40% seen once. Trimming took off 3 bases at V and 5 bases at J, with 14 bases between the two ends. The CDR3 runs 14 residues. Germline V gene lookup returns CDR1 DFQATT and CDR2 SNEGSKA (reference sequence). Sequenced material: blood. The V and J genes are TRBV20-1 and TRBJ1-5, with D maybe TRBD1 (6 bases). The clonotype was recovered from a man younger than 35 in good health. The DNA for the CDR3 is TGCAGTGCTAGCCCAGGGGAAGGAGATCAGCCCCAGCATTTT. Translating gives CSASPGEGDQPQHF.